Presented here are 25 T cell receptor beta chains from one specimen sequenced in a study of T cells in Graves' hyperthyroidism and ophthalmopathy. Amplification of TCR beta CDR3 regions was performed using RNA transcripts as template. The HTBI primer set served for first-round RT-PCR of the TCR CDR3. A single record per CDR3 protein comes from TCRdb applying MiXCR to the multiplex PCR reads. The table includes around 270,000 distinct CDR3 sequences, roughly 19% detected once. Source material: blood. The receptors stem from a man aged 50 to 60 with Graves' ophthalmopathy.

This clonotype was observed many times. The rearrangement links TRBV2 to TRBJ2-7, with TRBD2 matching over 11 bases. Germline CDR1 SNHLY, CDR2 FYNNEI. This CDR3 has 16 residues. V trimming: 5 bases; J trimming: 9 bases; junction bases outside the gene matches: 15. CDR3 DNA sequence: TGTGCCAGCAGTCGAAGAGGGGGGACTAGCGGTGTCAGGCAGTACTTC. The encoded protein is CASSRRGGTSGVRQYF.

Ten or more counts support this clonotype. The chain couples TRBV7-2 to TRBJ1-5; D might be TRBD1 (5 bases). The CDR3 has 16 amino acids. Germline assignment: CDR1 SGHTA and CDR2 FQGNSA. V lost 1 base, J lost 8 bases, and 18 bases lay in between. CDR3 DNA: TGTGCCAGCAGCTTAGGGATCGGCAGGGCGGTGAAGCCCCAGCATTTT. Translated: CASSLGIGRAVKPQHF.

The table lists this clonotype with many counts. V is TRBV3-1 and J is TRBJ2-2, with TRBD2 matching 10 bases. The length of the CDR3 is 18 residues. V was clipped by 0 bases and J by 0 bases; unmatched bases: 4. From germline, CDR1 is LGHDT and CDR2 YNNKEL (reference sequence). CDR3 bases: TGTGCCAGCAGCCAAGAACTAGCGGGAATACCGAACACCGGGGAGCTGTTTTTT. It encodes CASSQELAGIPNTGELFF.

This clonotype was seen at least ten times. The V call is TRBV12-3 or TRBV12-4, the J call TRBJ2-5; no clear D. There are 11 residues in the CDR3. With 6 bases removed from V and 13 bases from J, the gap between germline ends came to 15 bases. CDR3 nucleotides: TGTGCCAGCAGCTCGGACCACCATCGGTACTTC. Translation gives CASSSDHHRYF.

J is TRBJ1-1 and V is TRBV6-2 or TRBV6-3; D is perhaps TRBD1 (5 bases). There are 16 residues in the CDR3. CDR1 MNHEY and CDR2 SVGEGT come from the germline V gene. The ends were cut back, 4 bases at V and 2 bases at J, with 17 bases in the middle. DNA for the CDR3: TGTGCCAGCAGTTCAAGTAGCAGGGAGATTAACACTGAAGCTTTCTTT. Amino acids: CASSSSSREINTEAFF.

This clonotype is a singleton in its sample. The rearrangement joins TRBV3-1 to TRBJ2-5; 9 nucleotides agree with TRBD1. V gave up 4 bases and J gave up 2 bases; unmatched junction bases: 11. CDR3 length: 17 amino acids. Germline V gives CDR1 LGHDT, CDR2 YNNKEL (reference sequence). DNA for the CDR3: TGTGCCAGCAGCCTACAAACCGGGACAGGGCAACAAGAGACCCAGTACTTC. This gives the protein CASSLQTGTGQQETQYF.

This clonotype was found many times. The V and J genes are TRBV24-1 and TRBJ2-3; 11 positions agree with TRBD1. The CDR3 is 16 residues long. The germline CDR1 and CDR2 sequences are KGHDR and SFDVKD. Trimming took 3 bases from V and 4 from J; bases not matched to a gene: 5. The CDR3 here is CATSDPGQGAADTQYF. The CDR3, as DNA: TGTGCCACCAGTGATCCCGGACAGGGGGCAGCAGATACGCAGTATTTT.

This clonotype was seen repeatedly, ten times or more. The chain links TRBV5-1 to TRBJ1-6; 9 positions match TRBD1. The CDR3 has 16 residues. V gave up 5 bases and J gave up 7 bases; unmatched junction bases: 10. CDR1 and CDR2 from the germline V gene are SGHRS and YFSETQ. The CDR3 bases are TGCGCCAGCAGGATCGGCCGGGACAGGGAGAATTCACCCCTCCACTTT. This gives the protein CASRIGRDRENSPLHF.

At least ten counts were recorded for this clonotype. This sequence joins TRBV20-1 and TRBJ2-5, with TRBD2 as a possible D gene (6 bases). The CDR3 contains 15 residues. The germline V gene has CDR1 DFQATT and CDR2 SNEGSKA (reference sequence). V was pared by 3 bases and J by 2 bases, with 16 bases between. The CDR3 nucleotides are TGCAGTGCTAGTTCGCAGAAGGGACTTCAAGAGACCCAGTACTTC. Protein sequence: CSASSQKGLQETQYF.

This clonotype has just a few counts. The chain employs TRBV24-1 and TRBJ2-3; TRBD2 matches at 10 bases. Germline CDR1 is KGHDR and CDR2 is SFDVKD. This CDR3 contains 16 residues. V trimming: 4 bases; J trimming: 3 bases; junction bases outside the gene matches: 6. Here the CDR3 DNA reads TGTGCCACCAGTGAAATGGATAGCGGGAGGACAGATACGCAGTATTTT. It encodes CATSEMDSGRTDTQYF.

This clonotype was counted only a few times. The chain links TRBV25-1 to TRBJ1-2, with a possible D match to TRBD1 (5 bases). Germline-derived CDR1 and CDR2 are MGHDK and SYGVNS. The CDR3 extends over 14 amino acids. The germline V and J ends were trimmed by 4 bases and 3 bases, with 12 bases remaining between them. The CDR3 DNA sequence: TGTGCCAGCAGTGTGGGGACGGGATACTATGGCTACACCTTC. It yields the protein CASSVGTGYYGYTF.

This clonotype was seen only a few times. CDR3 in DNA: TGTGCCAGCACCCGACCGGGACAGTACTATGGCTACACCTTC. It specifies CASTRPGQYYGYTF. The chain combines TRBV5-6 with TRBJ1-2, with 7 bases fitting TRBD1. The V and J ends lost 6 bases and 3 bases, in that order; junction bases with no gene match: 8. CDR1 is SGHDT, CDR2 YYEEEE, per germline. CDR3 size: 14 residues.

This clonotype was found a few times. The rearrangement uses TRBV27 and TRBJ2-1, with 9 bases fitting TRBD2. With V trimmed by 6 bases and J by 1 base, 10 bases remained unmatched. Germline V gives CDR1 MNHEY, CDR2 SMNVEV (reference sequence). There are 17 residues in the CDR3. CDR3 loop: CASSPRAGGVSYNEQFF. The CDR3, as DNA: TGTGCCAGCAGCCCCCGGGCGGGAGGGGTATCCTACAATGAGCAGTTCTTC.

The chain joins TRBV20-1 to TRBJ2-5; TRBD2 agrees at 7 bases. V was pared by 7 bases and J by 1 base, with 9 bases of the junction left unmatched. Germline assignment: CDR1 DFQATT and CDR2 SNEGSKA (reference sequence). The CDR3 length is 14 residues. The DNA of the CDR3 is TGCAGTGGCCTCCAAGCTAGCGGCCAAGAGACCCAGTACTTC. Translation gives CSGLQASGQETQYF.

The rearrangement links TRBV12-5 to TRBJ2-2, with 12 bases fitting TRBD2. CDR3 size: 17 residues. V lost 6 bases to trimming and J lost 4 bases; unmatched junction nucleotides: 9. Per the germline V gene, CDR1 is LGHNT and CDR2 is FRNRAP. CDR3 amino acids: CASGTTGLAGSTGELFF. In nucleotides, the CDR3 is TGTGCTAGTGGCACCACAGGACTAGCGGGAAGCACCGGGGAGCTGTTTTTT.

The chain couples TRBV20-1 to TRBJ2-7, with 8 bases identical to TRBD2. V lost 2 bases to trimming and J lost 1 base; unmatched junction nucleotides: 7. From germline, CDR1 is DFQATT and CDR2 SNEGSKA (reference sequence). This CDR3 is built from 15 residues. CDR3 loop: CSARSQSGGSYEQYF. CDR3 coding DNA: TGCAGTGCTAGAAGCCAAAGCGGGGGATCCTACGAGCAGTACTTC.

This clonotype was observed at least ten times. The rearrangement joins TRBV20-1 to TRBJ2-5, with 9 bases matching TRBD2. Germline V lookup: CDR1 DFQATT, CDR2 SNEGSKA (reference sequence). The length of the CDR3 is 13 residues. The CDR3 DNA reads TGCATTATACCGGACAGCGGGAGGGAGACCCAGTACTTC. This translates into CIIPDSGRETQYF.

The chain has TRBV6-6 and TRBJ2-7; D uncertain. Germline values: CDR1 MNHNY, CDR2 SVGAGI (reference sequence). V lost 2 bases to trimming and J lost 5 bases, with 4 bases between them. The CDR3 runs 11 residues. CDR3 region: CASSYVNEQYF. The CDR3 coding sequence is TGTGCCAGCAGTTACGTCAACGAGCAGTACTTC.

A few counts support this clonotype. The J gene is TRBJ2-7, the V gene TRBV15, with TRBD2 matching over 10 bases. J gave up 3 bases and V 3 bases, and 8 bases lay outside the gene matches. Germline CDR1 LNHNV, CDR2 YYDKDF (reference sequence). There are 16 residues in the CDR3. CDR3 region: CATSRPAASGSYEQYF. CDR3 nucleotide sequence: TGTGCCACCAGCAGGCCGGCGGCTAGCGGGAGCTACGAGCAGTACTTC.

This chain connects TRBV18 to TRBJ2-7; possibly TRBD1 for D (6 bases). The length of the CDR3 is 13 residues. V was trimmed by 5 bases and J by 3 bases, leaving 11 bases between them. Per the germline V gene, CDR1 is KGHSH and CDR2 is LQKENI. The CDR3 sequence: CASSTEQGYEQYF. The CDR3 coding sequence is TGTGCCAGCTCAACCGAACAGGGCTACGAGCAGTACTTC.

The chain couples TRBV10-3 to TRBJ1-3; D possibly corresponds to TRBD1 (5 bases). The CDR3 extends over 14 amino acids. The V gene lost 4 bases and the J gene lost 2 bases, with 9 bases spanning the gap. Germline loops: CDR1 ENHRY, CDR2 SYGVKD. This chain's CDR3 is CAISGDGTGNTIYF. DNA of the CDR3: TGTGCCATCAGTGGGGACGGAACTGGAAACACCATATATTTT.

V is TRBV10-3 and J is TRBJ2-3; TRBD2 is a possible D gene (5 bases). CDR3 length equals 16 residues. V was clipped by 0 bases and J by 2 bases, with 12 bases between them. CDR1 ENHRY and CDR2 SYGVKD come from the germline V gene. This CDR3 is CAISESEGTLTDTQYF. Here the CDR3 DNA reads TGTGCCATCAGTGAGTCTGAGGGCACCCTCACAGATACGCAGTATTTT.

This clonotype was seen only a few times. The rearrangement uses TRBV29-1 and TRBJ2-1; TRBD2 is a possible D gene (5 bases). Germline CDR1 reads SQVTM; CDR2 reads ANQGSEA. CDR3 length: 13 amino acids. V gave up 3 bases and J gave up 6 bases, with 12 bases separating them. The CDR3 region is CSVERQAGNEQFF. DNA of the CDR3: TGCAGCGTTGAGCGCCAGGCGGGCAATGAGCAGTTCTTC.

Points on this clonotype: Lacking the conserved final phenylalanine or tryptophan, this CDR3 likely reflects a read error. The chain uses TRBV9 and TRBJ2-1; D unresolved. Trimming stripped 3 bases from V and 0 bases from J, with 10 bases between. This CDR3 spans 15 amino acids. Germline lookup yields CDR1 SGDLS and CDR2 YYNGEE. DNA for the CDR3: TGTGCCAGCAGCGACATGGGGAACTCCTACAATGAGCAGTTCATC. Translating it yields CASSDMGNSYNEQFI.

The chain has TRBV9 and TRBJ1-1; 9 bases agree with TRBD1. The CDR3 is made up of 15 amino acids. Unmatched junction bases numbered 13, after V lost 2 bases and J lost 11 bases. The germline gives CDR1 SGDLS, CDR2 YYNGEE. In nucleotides, the CDR3 is TGTGCCAGCAGCGTTTCCCGGACAGGGGCTAACGGGGCTTTCTTT. It encodes CASSVSRTGANGAFF.